This TCR beta chain was recorded in a study of circulating CD8 cells and anti-PD-1 response in melanoma. Deletions cut 1 base from V and 0 bases from J, with 16 bases between. Germline lookup yields CDR1 SNHLY and CDR2 FYNNEI. The CDR3 runs 19 residues. Using approximately 16 ng of total RNA, TCR libraries were made with the QIAseq Immune Repertoire TCR panel. One entry per CDR3 protein, called by TCRdb with MiXCR from the reads. The table shows some 170 distinct CDR3 sequences, with about 10% occurring only once. Regarding the study as a whole: Patients included both untreated and previously treated individuals.

Four subsets defined by PD-1 and/or TIGIT were sorted from live CD3+CD8+TCRalphabeta+ cells. This clonotype is large in the sample. The antigen is undetermined. The sample here was CD8+ T cells from PBMCs, taken at baseline or after one month of anti-PD-1 therapy (not recorded which). This chain uses TRBV2 with TRBJ2-6; maybe TRBD1 (6 bases). The TCR was taken from a human donor with melanoma. The CDR3 here is CASSEVQGQLLSGANVLTF. The CDR3 nucleotides read TGTGCCAGCAGTGAAGTGCAGGGGCAACTACTCTCTGGGGCCAACGTCCTGACTTTC.